This TCR beta chain was sequenced in a study of T cell responses to AZD1222 COVID-19 vaccine. General study findings and limits: Dominant at 160-218 and 743-854, vaccine-associated CD4 TCRs also spanned spike. Two AZD1222 administrations were followed by greater Spike-specific TCR breadth and depth. Donors were chiefly white British, with a greater number of females, and clonal diversity was perhaps underestimated. Just a handful of AZD1222 recipients were seropositive at baseline.

Assay: immunoSEQ multiplex PCR; the TCRdb copy retains only in-frame clones and omits some. The sample yields about 200,000 clones, roughly 94% seen once. Looked up from germline, CDR1 is MNHEY and CDR2 is SVGAGI. This CDR3 is 14 amino acids long. Trimming shortened V by 2 bases and J by 1 base, and 8 bases separated the two germline ends. For this clone: The target antigen is unknown.

The chain carries TRBV6-5 and TRBJ1-1; D remains unclear. Material: peripheral blood, obtained 28 days after the second dose of the MenACWY control vaccine. This receptor was obtained from an adult who received the MenACWY meningococcal vaccine as a control. The chain's CDR3 is CASSYHPGNTEAFF. CDR3 bases: TGTGCCAGCAGTTACCACCCGGGGAACACTGAAGCTTTCTTT.